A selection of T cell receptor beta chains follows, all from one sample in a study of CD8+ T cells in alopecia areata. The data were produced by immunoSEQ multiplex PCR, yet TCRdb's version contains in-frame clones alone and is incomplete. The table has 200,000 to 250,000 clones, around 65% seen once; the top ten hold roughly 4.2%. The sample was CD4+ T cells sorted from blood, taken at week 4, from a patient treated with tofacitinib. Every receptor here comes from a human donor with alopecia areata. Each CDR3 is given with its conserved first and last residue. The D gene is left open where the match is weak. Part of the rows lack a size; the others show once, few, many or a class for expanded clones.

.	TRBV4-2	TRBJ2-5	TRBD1	CASSQDQGEKTQYF	TGTGCCAGCAGCCAAGATCAGGGGGAGAAGACCCAGTACTTC
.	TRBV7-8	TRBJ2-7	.	CASSLGEMGYEQYF	TGTGCCAGCAGCTTGGGGGAGATGGGCTACGAGCAGTACTTC
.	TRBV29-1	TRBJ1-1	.	CSARQDLNTEAFF	TGCAGCGCCAGACAGGACCTGAACACTGAAGCTTTCTTT
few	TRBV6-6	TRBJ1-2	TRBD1	CASSLGQLRYGYTF	TGTGCCAGCAGCCTGGGACAGCTTCGGTATGGCTACACCTTC
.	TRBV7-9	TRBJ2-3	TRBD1	CASSPLQGLGDTQYF	TGTGCCAGCAGTCCCCTACAGGGGTTGGGGGATACGCAGTATTTT
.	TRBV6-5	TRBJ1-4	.	CASSYSRATNEKLFF	TGTGCCAGCAGTTACTCCCGTGCAACTAATGAAAAACTGTTTTTT
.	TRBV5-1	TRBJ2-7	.	CASSPGGYEQYF	TGCGCCAGCAGCCCAGGGGGGTACGAGCAGTACTTC
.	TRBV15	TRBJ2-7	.	CATSRKSPGQGEQYF	TGTGCCACCAGCAGGAAGAGCCCGGGACAAGGCGAGCAGTACTTC
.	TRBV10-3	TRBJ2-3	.	CAIRWGAQDTQYF	TGTGCCATCAGGTGGGGGGCGCAAGATACGCAGTATTTT
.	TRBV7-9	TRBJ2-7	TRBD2	CASSPPSGGPNEQYF	TGTGCCAGCAGCCCACCTAGCGGGGGGCCCAACGAGCAGTACTTC
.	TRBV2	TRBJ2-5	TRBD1	CASRDRGETQYF	TGTGCCAGCAGAGACAGGGGAGAGACCCAGTACTTC
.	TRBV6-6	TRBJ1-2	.	CASSYPDSGRGYGYTF	TGTGCCAGCAGTTATCCGGACTCAGGACGTGGCTATGGCTACACCTTC
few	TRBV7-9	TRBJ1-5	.	CASSGVGGPQHF	TGTGCCAGCAGCGGTGTAGGGGGGCCCCAGCATTTT
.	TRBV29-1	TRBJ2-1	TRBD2	CSVQPSGGYNEQFF	TGCAGCGTGCAGCCCAGCGGGGGATACAATGAGCAGTTCTTC
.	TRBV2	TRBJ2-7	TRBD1	CASRASTGTGSYEQYF	TGTGCCAGCAGAGCGTCAACCGGGACAGGGAGCTACGAGCAGTACTTC
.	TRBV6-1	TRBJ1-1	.	CASKGEGNTEAFF	TGTGCCAGCAAAGGGGAGGGGAACACTGAAGCTTTCTTT
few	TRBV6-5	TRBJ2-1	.	CASSLRQGNEQFF	TGTGCCAGCAGCCTCCGGCAGGGGAATGAGCAGTTCTTC
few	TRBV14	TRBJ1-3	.	CASSQGGSGNTIYF	TGTGCCAGCAGCCAAGGAGGGAGTGGAAACACCATATATTTT
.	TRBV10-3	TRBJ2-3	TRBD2	CAISDPLAGVRTDTQYF	TGTGCCATCAGTGATCCCTTAGCGGGGGTCCGCACAGATACGCAGTATTTT
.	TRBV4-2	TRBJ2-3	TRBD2	CASSRLAGGHTDTQYF	TGTGCCAGCAGCCGTCTAGCGGGGGGACACACAGATACGCAGTATTTT
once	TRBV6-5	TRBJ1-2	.	CTSSAEGLNYGYTF	TGTACCAGCAGTGCAGAGGGTCTTAACTATGGCTACACCTTC
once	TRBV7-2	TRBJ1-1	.	CASSLLMAEAFF	TGTGCCAGCAGCTTATTGATGGCTGAAGCTTTCTTT
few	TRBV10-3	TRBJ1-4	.	CAISEGVEKLFF	TGTGCCATCAGTGAGGGGGTTGAAAAACTGTTTTTT
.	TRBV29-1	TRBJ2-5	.	CSVKRVRQETQYF	TGCAGCGTAAAGCGAGTAAGGCAAGAGACCCAGTACTTC
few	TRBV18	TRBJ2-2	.	CASSPGGLNTGELFF	TGTGCCAGCTCACCAGGGGGACTGAACACCGGGGAGCTGTTTTTT
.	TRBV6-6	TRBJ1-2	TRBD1	CASSAGGSNYGYTF	TGTGCCAGCAGTGCAGGGGGGTCTAACTATGGCTACACCTTC
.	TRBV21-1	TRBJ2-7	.	CASSKAGQGEDF	TGTGCCAGCAGCAAAGCAGGGCAGGGGGAGGACTTC
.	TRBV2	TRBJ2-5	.	CASSEAGVGTQYF	TGTGCCAGCAGTGAAGCGGGCGTTGGGACCCAGTACTTC
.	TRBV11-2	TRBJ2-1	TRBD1	CASSSTTGANEQFF	TGTGCCAGCAGCTCGACGACAGGGGCGAATGAGCAGTTCTTC
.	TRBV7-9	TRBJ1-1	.	CASSLANRVSTEAFF	TGTGCCAGCAGCTTAGCGAACAGGGTGAGCACTGAAGCTTTCTTT
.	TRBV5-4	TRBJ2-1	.	CASSLDGGSYNEQFF	TGTGCCAGCAGCTTGGACGGGGGCTCCTACAATGAGCAGTTCTTC
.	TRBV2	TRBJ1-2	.	CASNRGGDYGYTF	TGTGCCAGCAACCGAGGAGGGGACTATGGCTACACCTTC
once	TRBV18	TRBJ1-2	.	CASSPEIWGGYTF	TGTGCCAGCTCACCGGAGATCTGGGGCGGCTACACCTTC
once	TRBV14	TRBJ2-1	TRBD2	CASSQDERHQRGGRDEQFF	TGTGCCAGCAGCCAAGACGAGCGGCACCAGCGGGGGGGCAGGGATGAGCAGTTCTTC